The 17 T cell receptor beta chains presented below share a single source sample, sequenced in a study of blood T cell repertoires in COVID-19 (dated by TCRdb to about 2020). The library was produced with the immunoSEQ multiplex PCR assay. TCRdb mirrors the immuneACCESS table, restricted to in-frame sequences. Some clones are absent from its copies; in checked studies, under half trace to an unresolved V gene, and the reason for the others is unknown. The sample table lists about 230,000 clones, around 86% of them with a count of one. Roughly 10% of the sample lies in the top ten. The sequenced material came from peripheral blood. The receptors come from a man aged 50 to 59 with COVID-19, enrolled during active disease.

This chain joins TRBV20-1 and TRBJ2-1, with 7 positions matching TRBD2. The CDR3 contains 16 residues. The V gene end was trimmed by 3 bases and the J gene end by 0 bases; junction bases not matched to a gene: 8. Germline V gene data show CDR1 as DFQATT and CDR2 as SNEGSKA (reference sequence). The CDR3 spells CSASELAASSYNEQFF. The CDR3 bases are TGCAGTGCTAGTGAGCTAGCGGCGAGCTCCTACAATGAGCAGTTCTTC.

The chain carries TRBV5-1 and TRBJ2-1; 8 nucleotides match TRBD1. CDR3 length: 14 residues. V gave up 0 bases and J gave up 9 bases; unmatched junction bases: 5. Germline-derived CDR1 and CDR2 are SGHRS and YFSETQ. The CDR3 DNA follows: TGCGCCAGCAGCTTGGGACAGGGGAAGACTGAGCAGTTCTTC. Its protein product is CASSLGQGKTEQFF.

This clone came up once. The rearrangement uses TRBV28 and TRBJ2-7; 11 bases are a match to TRBD1. CDR3 length equals 14 residues. The trim removed 4 bases at V and 2 bases at J, leaving 1 base unmatched. CDR1 MDHEN and CDR2 SYDVKM come from the germline V gene. The CDR3 loop is CASSSGQGAYEQYF. The CDR3 coding sequence is TGTGCCAGCAGTTCGGGACAGGGGGCCTACGAGCAGTACTTC.

V and J are TRBV2 and TRBJ1-4, with 7 bases aligning to TRBD1. Losses at the gene ends were 7 bases for V and 12 bases for J; bases not matched to a gene: 17. The CDR3 covers 15 residues. Germline V gives CDR1 SNHLY, CDR2 FYNNEI. The CDR3 DNA follows: TGTGCCAGCATAGTAGGGCGGGACAGACGTCTGGAACTGTTTTTT. It translates to CASIVGRDRRLELFF. Variable domain in full (rest from reference TRBV2 and TRBJ1-4): EPEVTQTPSHQVTQMGQEVILRCVPISNHLYFYWYRQILGQKVEFLVSFYNNEISEKSEIFDDQFSVERPDGSNFTLKIRSTKLEDSAMYFCASIVGRDRRLELFFGSGTQLSVL.

This sequence joins TRBV28 and TRBJ1-4, with 7 bases lining up with TRBD1. The V and J ends lost 8 bases and 8 bases, in that order; junction bases with no gene match: 5. Germline V gives CDR1 MDHEN, CDR2 SYDVKM. The CDR3 has 12 residues. DNA for the CDR3: TGTGCCAGCCGACGACAGGGAGAAAAACTGTTTTTT. Amino acid sequence: CASRRQGEKLFF.

This clone occurred once. The chain has TRBV19 and TRBJ2-2; 7 nucleotides line up with TRBD2. Unmatched junction bases numbered 15, after V lost 7 bases and J lost 1 base. The CDR3 sequence is 18 residues long. The V gene's germline CDR1 is LNHDA and CDR2 SQIVND (reference sequence). CDR3 amino acids: CASTFLGLASGNTGELFF. CDR3 sequence (DNA): TGTGCCAGTACCTTCCTCGGGTTGGCTAGCGGGAACACCGGGGAGCTGTTTTTT.

The CDR3 here is CASSSDYYGYTF. CDR3 DNA: TGTGCCAGCAGCTCGGACTACTATGGCTACACCTTC. This chain joins TRBV7-2 and TRBJ1-2; no firm D call. The germline V gene encodes CDR1 SGHTA and CDR2 FQGNSA. This CDR3 is 12 amino acids long. V was clipped by 4 bases and J by 3 bases, with 6 bases between them. The entire variable domain, with the rest obtained from reference TRBV7-2 and TRBJ1-2, is as follows: GAGVSQSPSNKVTEKGKDVELRCDPISGHTALYWYRQSLGQGLEFLIYFQGNSAPDKSGLPSDRFSAERTGGSVSTLTIQRTQQEDSAVYLCASSSDYYGYTFGSGTRLTVV.

This chain joins TRBV5-6 and TRBJ1-2, with a tentative D call TRBD1 (5 bases). The CDR3 consists of 13 residues. Germline CDR1 SGHDT, CDR2 YYEEEE. V lost 0 bases to trimming and J lost 5 bases, with 8 bases between them. CDR3 loop: CASSLGGLYGYTF. The CDR3 bases are TGTGCCAGCAGCTTGGGGGGACTTTATGGCTACACCTTC.

The chain has TRBV4-1 and TRBJ1-5, with D perhaps TRBD1 (5 bases). Trimming left V 0 bases short and J 0 bases short, with 6 bases between. Germline lookup yields CDR1 MGHRA and CDR2 YSYEKL. The CDR3 has 15 amino acids. CDR3 protein: CASSQDRVSNQPQHF. In nucleotides, the CDR3 is TGCGCCAGCAGCCAAGACAGGGTTAGCAATCAGCCCCAGCATTTT.

The rearrangement joins TRBV20-1 to TRBJ1-1; D perhaps matches TRBD1 (6 bases). CDR3 length: 12 amino acids. With 3 bases removed from V and 8 bases from J, the gap between germline ends came to 13 bases. Germline V gives CDR1 DFQATT, CDR2 SNEGSKA (reference sequence). This CDR3 reads CSASGPGTEAFF. For the CDR3, the DNA is TGCAGTGCTAGTGGCCCCGGGACAGAAGCTTTCTTT.

V and J are TRBV18 and TRBJ2-7; a weak D match, TRBD1 (5 bases). Per germline, CDR1 KGHSH and CDR2 LQKENI. The CDR3 spans 13 residues. V shed 3 bases and J shed 4 bases, with 10 bases lying between them. The CDR3 DNA sequence: TGTGCCAGCTCACCGGGGCAATTTTACGAGCAGTACTTC. Encoded protein: CASSPGQFYEQYF.

Here the CDR3 DNA reads TGTGCCAGCAGTTACTCGGGGCAGAATAATTCACCCCTCCACTTT. Translation: CASSYSGQNNSPLHF. This sequence joins TRBV6-6 and TRBJ1-6, with D perhaps matching TRBD1 (5 bases). This CDR3 comprises 15 residues. V was clipped by 0 bases and J by 5 bases, with 8 bases between them. Germline V gene sequence: CDR1 MNHNY, CDR2 SVGAGI (reference sequence).

The chain combines TRBV11-2 with TRBJ2-5; tentative D call: TRBD1 (5 bases). V was cut by 3 bases and J by 9 bases, with 8 bases left in between. The CDR3 extends over 11 amino acids. Germline lookup yields CDR1 SGHAT and CDR2 FQNNGV. The CDR3 sequence: CASSFRESQYF. DNA of the CDR3: TGTGCCAGCAGCTTCAGGGAATCCCAGTACTTC.

The rearrangement links TRBV5-1 to TRBJ2-7, with a weak D call TRBD1 (5 bases). V was shortened by 0 bases and J by 6 bases, with 16 bases between the two germline ends. The CDR3 is 15 amino acids. Germline V CDR1 and CDR2: SGHRS, YFSETQ. CDR3 protein: CASSLGGRYPREQYF. CDR3 nucleotide sequence: TGCGCCAGCAGCTTGGGGGGCCGATATCCTCGCGAGCAGTACTTC.

The rearrangement links TRBV5-4 to TRBJ1-6, with D possibly being TRBD1 (6 bases). Trimming shortened V by 0 bases and J by 6 bases, and 10 bases separated the two germline ends. This CDR3 has 15 amino acids. Germline lookup yields CDR1 SGHNT and CDR2 YYREEE (reference sequence). This chain's CDR3 is CASSLEQGFNSPLHF. The CDR3 coding sequence is TGTGCCAGCAGCTTGGAACAGGGTTTTAATTCACCCCTCCACTTT.

V and J are TRBV10-3 and TRBJ2-3, with D perhaps matching TRBD2 (5 bases). Germline CDR1 is ENHRY and CDR2 is SYGVKD. The ends were cut back, 3 bases at V and 6 bases at J, with 10 bases in the middle. CDR3 length equals 13 residues. The CDR3 DNA reads TGTGCCATCAGTGATCTAGCCACGGATACGCAGTATTTT. It specifies CAISDLATDTQYF.

The V call is TRBV5-1, the J call TRBJ2-5; 7 bases map to TRBD1. V was pared by 4 bases and J by 2 bases, with 8 bases of the junction left unmatched. Germline V gene sequence: CDR1 SGHRS, CDR2 YFSETQ. This CDR3 region has 15 residues. The CDR3, as DNA: TGCGCCAGCAGCAGATCGGGACAGATGCAAGAGACCCAGTACTTC. Translation gives CASSRSGQMQETQYF.